This section outlines one TCR beta chain sequence together with its context. Its antigen is unidentified. TCRdb fed the reads into MiXCR, producing one record per CDR3 protein. Of about half a million distinct CDR3 sequences in the sample, roughly a third were seen once. This record comes from a study of T cell repertoires in cytomegalovirus infection. Study as a whole: As its CMV epitopes, the study selected recently identified HLA-C-restricted and well-studied HLA-B-restricted targets. Matching HLA type, along with CMV infection, was indicated by public TCR beta signatures.

Study findings and constraints: CMV-specific HLA-C-restricted TCR beta clonotypes dominated the ex vivo response.

In germline, CDR1 is MNHGY, CDR2 SAAAGT. The CDR3 spans 15 residues. The ends were cut back, 3 bases at V and 4 bases at J, with 12 bases in the middle. The TCR originated in a human donor in good health (CMV status not recorded). Some clones in this sample may be carry-over from other donors' samples. This material consisted of cultured PBMCs, taken from culture after CMV antigen stimulation. The chain recombines TRBV6-8 with TRBJ2-2, with D maybe TRBD1 (5 bases). CDR3 sequence (DNA): TGTGCCAGCAGTTATCGACAGATAGGCACCGGGGAGCTGTTTTTT. It encodes CASSYRQIGTGELFF.